These T cell receptor beta chains were read from a single sample in a study of preoperative IRX-2 immunotherapy in early breast cancer. Some clones are missing from TCRdb's copy, which holds only in-frame ones; the method was immunoSEQ multiplex PCR. The data hold some 42,000 clones, with 82% observed a single time. The sequencing used lymph node tissue, collected after IRX-2 immunotherapy. These receptors all come from a human donor with breast cancer. Each CDR3 is given with its conserved first and last residue. The order of the fields is V gene, clone size, J gene, D gene, CDR3 DNA, CDR3 protein. A D gene is named only where the DNA matches it firmly. Clone size is stated in some rows and not others, as once, few, many or a class when expanded.

v_gene: TRBV19; abundance: NA; j_gene: TRBJ2-5; d_gene: TRBD2; CDR3nt: TGTGCCAGTAGTACGGGGGGGCAAGAGACCCAGTACTTC; CDR3aa: CASSTGGQETQYF
v_gene: TRBV30; abundance: NA; j_gene: TRBJ1-2; d_gene: NA; CDR3nt: TGTGCCTGGAATTCGGGTTATGGCTACACCTTC; CDR3aa: CAWNSGYGYTF
v_gene: TRBV5-1; abundance: NA; j_gene: TRBJ2-3; d_gene: NA; CDR3nt: TGCGCCAGCAGTGGGCTAGCGTCGGCAACAGATACGCAGTATTTT; CDR3aa: CASSGLASATDTQYF
v_gene: TRBV28; abundance: NA; j_gene: TRBJ2-3; d_gene: NA; CDR3nt: TGTGCCAGCAGTCCAGGGGGGGATACGCAGTATTTT; CDR3aa: CASSPGGDTQYF
v_gene: TRBV30; abundance: NA; j_gene: TRBJ2-1; d_gene: NA; CDR3nt: TGTGCCTGGAGTGTACTGTTGGGGCAGAATGAGCAGTTCTTC; CDR3aa: CAWSVLLGQNEQFF
v_gene: TRBV12-5; abundance: NA; j_gene: TRBJ2-3; d_gene: TRBD2; CDR3nt: TGTGCTAGTGCAGTCGCGGGGGGAGTTACAGATACGCAGTATTTT; CDR3aa: CASAVAGGVTDTQYF
v_gene: TRBV5-1; abundance: NA; j_gene: TRBJ2-7; d_gene: TRBD1; CDR3nt: TGCGCCAGCAGCTCGATGGACAGGGTCCACGAGCAGTACTTC; CDR3aa: CASSSMDRVHEQYF
v_gene: TRBV29-1; abundance: NA; j_gene: TRBJ1-5; d_gene: TRBD1; CDR3nt: TGCAGCGTTTCAACAGGGGTCCAAAATCAGCCCCAGCATTTT; CDR3aa: CSVSTGVQNQPQHF
v_gene: TRBV11-3; abundance: few; j_gene: TRBJ2-3; d_gene: NA; CDR3nt: TGTGCCAGCAGCTTTGGTGGGGACGTGAGGACAGATACGCAGTATTTT; CDR3aa: CASSFGGDVRTDTQYF
v_gene: TRBV18; abundance: NA; j_gene: TRBJ2-5; d_gene: NA; CDR3nt: TGTGCCAGCTCACCCCTCTGGAGGGGAGGTTTCGAGACCCAGTACTTC; CDR3aa: CASSPLWRGGFETQYF
v_gene: TRBV7-7; abundance: NA; j_gene: TRBJ2-3; d_gene: TRBD2; CDR3nt: TGTGCCAGCAGCCAAGATGGGGCTAGCGGGGGATTTATGAGCGCAGATACGCAGTATTTT; CDR3aa: CASSQDGASGGFMSADTQYF
v_gene: TRBV19; abundance: NA; j_gene: TRBJ2-3; d_gene: NA; CDR3nt: TGTGCCAGTAGTGCCTCGAACACAGATACGCAGTATTTT; CDR3aa: CASSASNTDTQYF
v_gene: TRBV15; abundance: NA; j_gene: TRBJ1-1; d_gene: NA; CDR3nt: TGTGCCACCAGCAGAGATCGAGTGAACACTGAAGCTTTCTTT; CDR3aa: CATSRDRVNTEAFF
v_gene: TRBV11-3; abundance: NA; j_gene: TRBJ2-2; d_gene: TRBD1; CDR3nt: TGTGCCAGCAGCTTCCACAGGGGTAACACCGGGGAGCTGTTTTTT; CDR3aa: CASSFHRGNTGELFF
v_gene: TRBV6-4; abundance: NA; j_gene: TRBJ2-3; d_gene: TRBD2; CDR3nt: TGTGCCATCAGTGGCGGGGGGGACACAGATACGCAGTATTTT; CDR3aa: CAISGGGDTDTQYF
v_gene: TRBV19; abundance: NA; j_gene: TRBJ2-7; d_gene: NA; CDR3nt: TGTGCCAGTAGTATTGGGGGCGTTACCTACGAGCAGTACTTC; CDR3aa: CASSIGGVTYEQYF
v_gene: TRBV6-8; abundance: NA; j_gene: TRBJ1-1; d_gene: NA; CDR3nt: TGTGCCAGCAGTTACCCGGAAATGAACACTGAAGCTTTCTTT; CDR3aa: CASSYPEMNTEAFF
v_gene: TRBV11-3; abundance: NA; j_gene: TRBJ2-7; d_gene: NA; CDR3nt: TGTGCCAGCAGCTTACCCCTCAGGGGCGGACTATCCTACGAGCAGTACTTC; CDR3aa: CASSLPLRGGLSYEQYF
v_gene: TRBV29-1; abundance: NA; j_gene: TRBJ1-2; d_gene: NA; CDR3nt: TGCAGCGCGGGACCCAGGACTAACTATGGCTACACCTTC; CDR3aa: CSAGPRTNYGYTF
v_gene: TRBV6-8; abundance: NA; j_gene: TRBJ1-2; d_gene: NA; CDR3nt: TGTGCCACGGGAAGGGGGGCCTATGGCTACACCTTC; CDR3aa: CATGRGAYGYTF
v_gene: TRBV11-3; abundance: NA; j_gene: TRBJ1-3; d_gene: TRBD1; CDR3nt: TGTGCCAGCAGCCTTATCTTAACAGGGGACTCTGGAAACACCATATATTTT; CDR3aa: CASSLILTGDSGNTIYF
v_gene: TRBV5-1; abundance: NA; j_gene: TRBJ2-7; d_gene: TRBD2; CDR3nt: TGCGCCAGCAGCCGGACTAGCGGGGGAATTTCCTACGAGCAGTACTTC; CDR3aa: CASSRTSGGISYEQYF
v_gene: TRBV6-8; abundance: NA; j_gene: TRBJ1-3; d_gene: NA; CDR3nt: TGTGCCATCAGTACAGACCCTCACTCTGGAAACACCATATATTTT; CDR3aa: CAISTDPHSGNTIYF
v_gene: TRBV19; abundance: NA; j_gene: TRBJ2-7; d_gene: TRBD1; CDR3nt: TGTGCCAGTAGTGGGGTAACAGGGGGCGCGGAGCAGTACTTC; CDR3aa: CASSGVTGGAEQYF
v_gene: TRBV6-8; abundance: NA; j_gene: TRBJ2-3; d_gene: TRBD2; CDR3nt: TGTGCCAGCAGTTACGGGGTAGCGGGGGGCCCCACAGATACGCAGTATTTT; CDR3aa: CASSYGVAGGPTDTQYF
v_gene: TRBV7-7; abundance: NA; j_gene: TRBJ1-4; d_gene: NA; CDR3nt: TGTGCCAGCAGTCGTCGTGGGGGGGCAACTAATGAAAAACTGTTTTTT; CDR3aa: CASSRRGGATNEKLFF
v_gene: TRBV11-3; abundance: NA; j_gene: TRBJ2-7; d_gene: NA; CDR3nt: TGTGCCAGCAGCCCCCAGCCGGCTTACTACGAGCAGTACTTC; CDR3aa: CASSPQPAYYEQYF
v_gene: TRBV11-3; abundance: NA; j_gene: TRBJ1-3; d_gene: NA; CDR3nt: TGTGCCAGCAGCTTTTTTCCCAACCTTTACGCCTCTGGAAACACCATATATTTT; CDR3aa: CASSFFPNLYASGNTIYF
v_gene: TRBV7-1; abundance: NA; j_gene: TRBJ2-6; d_gene: TRBD1; CDR3nt: TGTGCCAGCAGCTCCCAAACATATAGCCTAATTGGGACAGGGGGCTCTGGGGCCAACGTCCTGACTTTC; CDR3aa: CASSSQTYSLIGTGGSGANVLTF
v_gene: TRBV5-1; abundance: NA; j_gene: TRBJ2-1; d_gene: NA; CDR3nt: TGCGCCAGCAGCTTGGACGGGCCTAGCTCCTACAATGAGCAGTTCTTC; CDR3aa: CASSLDGPSSYNEQFF